A single sample is the source of the 15 T cell receptor beta chains below, sequenced in a study of blood T cell repertoires in COVID-19 (dated by TCRdb to the early 2020s). The receptor library was made with the immunoSEQ multiplex PCR assay. The immuneACCESS repertoire file appears here via TCRdb, limited to in-frame rearrangements. These files lack a portion of the clones; in checked studies, under half of the deficit traces to unresolved V genes, and the cause of the others is not known. This sample gives around 300,000 clones in total; about 91% of them show up just once. The top ten clonotypes cover approximately 1.8% of the sample. Sequenced sample: peripheral blood. These TCRs come from a woman aged 30 to 39 with COVID-19, enrolled during active disease.

This clone appeared a few times. This chain links TRBV9 with TRBJ1-2, with D perhaps matching TRBD1 (6 bases). Per the germline V gene, CDR1 is SGDLS and CDR2 is YYNGEE. CDR3 size: 15 residues. Trimming left V 4 bases short and J 4 bases short, with 17 bases between. The chain's CDR3 is CASSLDRDTSYGYTF. CDR3 DNA: TGTGCCAGCAGCTTAGACCGGGACACCTCCTATGGCTACACCTTC. Combining the CDR3 with reference TRBV9 and TRBJ1-2 gives the whole variable domain DSGVTQTPKHLITATGQRVTLRCSPRSGDLSVYWYQQSLDQGLQFLIQYYNGEERAKGNILERFSAQQFPDLHSELNLSSLELGDSALYFCASSLDRDTSYGYTFGSGTRLTVV.

The count of this clone is one. The DNA for the CDR3 is TGTGCCAGCAGCGAATCTCCTCTAGCGGAGGGCGGGGAGCTGTTTTTT. This translates into CASSESPLAEGGELFF. The chain is built from TRBV13 and TRBJ2-2; TRBD2 aligns across 7 bases. This CDR3 region has 16 residues. Per germline, CDR1 PRHDT and CDR2 FYEKMQ (reference sequence). Trimming at V came to 5 bases and at J to 7 bases, leaving 13 bases not matched to a gene. The full variable domain, rest sourced from reference TRBV13 and TRBJ2-2, is AAGVIQSPRHLIKEKRETATLKCYPIPRHDTVYWYQQGPGQDPQFLISFYEKMQSDKGSIPDRFSAQQFSDYHSELNMSSLELGDSALYFCASSESPLAEGGELFFGEGSRLTVL.

DNA of the CDR3: TGCGCCAGCAGCCACCCGGCCGGCAGGGGTCAGCCCCAGCATTTT. Translation gives CASSHPAGRGQPQHF. V usage is TRBV4-1 and J usage is TRBJ1-5, with D possibly being TRBD1 (6 bases). The ends were cut back, 3 bases at V and 6 bases at J, with 15 bases in the middle. The CDR3 totals 15 residues. CDR1 is MGHRA and CDR2 is YSYEKL in the germline V gene.

The chain recombines TRBV5-4 with TRBJ2-1; 7 nucleotides align to TRBD2. CDR1 and CDR2 (germline): SGHNT, YYREEE (reference sequence). The V gene end was trimmed by 1 base and the J gene end by 4 bases; junction bases not matched to a gene: 11. The CDR3 runs 17 residues. The CDR3 nucleotides read TGTGCCAGCAGCTTGTTTATTGGCGGGGGAAAATACAATGAGCAGTTCTTC. Translation gives CASSLFIGGGKYNEQFF.

The chain couples TRBV10-3 to TRBJ1-2; 8 bases align to TRBD1. The V segment lost 10 bases and the J segment 5 bases; nucleotides outside the gene matches: 9. The germline V gene has CDR1 ENHRY and CDR2 SYGVKD. This CDR3 is built from 13 residues. CDR3 residues: CATTGTGVYGYTF. CDR3 bases: TGTGCCACAACCGGGACAGGCGTTTATGGCTACACCTTC.

This chain uses TRBV19 with TRBJ1-1, with a possible D match to TRBD1 (5 bases). The germline V and J ends were trimmed by 6 bases and 4 bases, with 9 bases remaining between them. The CDR3 runs to 12 residues. Germline V gene data show CDR1 as LNHDA and CDR2 as SQIVND (reference sequence). CDR3 in DNA: TGTGCCAGTAGCACAGGATTCACTGAAGCTTTCTTT. It codes for CASSTGFTEAFF.

This chain links TRBV5-1 with TRBJ1-1; D might be TRBD1 (6 bases). The CDR3 spans 15 residues. The germline V gene encodes CDR1 SGHRS and CDR2 YFSETQ. V was shortened by 0 bases and J by 4 bases, with 13 bases between the two germline ends. CDR3 sequence (DNA): TGCGCCAGCAGCTTGGTAGGGCAGGGGACCACTGAAGCTTTCTTT. It encodes CASSLVGQGTTEAFF.

The chain links TRBV19 to TRBJ1-2; TRBD1 is a possible D gene (6 bases). Germline V CDR1 and CDR2: LNHDA, SQIVND (reference sequence). The CDR3 is made up of 12 amino acids. The V and J ends lost 7 bases and 8 bases respectively, with 14 bases between them. The CDR3 spells CASTPDDRGYTF. DNA for the CDR3: TGTGCCAGTACCCCGGATGACAGGGGCTACACCTTC.

The J gene is TRBJ2-7, the V gene TRBV10-3, with TRBD1 identical over 9 bases. With V trimmed by 0 bases and J by 7 bases, 7 bases remained unmatched. This CDR3 is built from 15 residues. Per the germline V gene, CDR1 is ENHRY and CDR2 is SYGVKD. CDR3 sequence reads: CAISESGQGTQEQYV. The CDR3 DNA sequence: TGTGCCATCAGTGAGTCGGGACAGGGTACGCAGGAGCAGTACGTC.

The V and J genes are TRBV4-3 and TRBJ2-1, with D possibly matching TRBD2 (6 bases). Germline values: CDR1 LGHNA, CDR2 YSLEER. The CDR3 has 18 amino acids. V was shortened by 0 bases and J by 4 bases, with 19 bases between the two germline ends. This CDR3 is CASSQDGWGSGKYNEQFF. Written as DNA, the CDR3 is TGCGCCAGCAGCCAAGATGGGTGGGGTAGCGGAAAATACAATGAGCAGTTCTTC.

The J gene is TRBJ2-3, the V gene TRBV7-9; D uncertain. Trimming cost V 4 bases and J 9 bases, with 11 bases left between them. Per the germline V gene, CDR1 is SEHNR and CDR2 is FQNEAQ (reference sequence). The length of the CDR3 is 12 residues. CDR3 DNA: TGTGCCAGCAGCTGGAACATGGGCACGCAGTATTTT. Amino acid sequence: CASSWNMGTQYF.

In DNA, the CDR3 is TGTGCCAGCAGTTATGAAGGAGGGAATTCACCCCTCCACTTT. Amino acid sequence: CASSYEGGNSPLHF. This chain joins TRBV6-5 and TRBJ1-6; D not certain. V lost 3 bases and J lost 7, with 10 bases in between. The CDR3 runs to 14 residues. Germline values: CDR1 MNHEY, CDR2 SVGAGI.

The genes are TRBV5-1 and TRBJ2-3; D perhaps matches TRBD1 (6 bases). Trimming stripped 7 bases from V and 2 bases from J, with 14 bases between. Germline V gene sequence: CDR1 SGHRS, CDR2 YFSETQ. The CDR3 has 14 residues. DNA of the CDR3: TGCGCCAGCTGCCGACAGGAGTACACAGATACGCAGTATTTT. Protein product: CASCRQEYTDTQYF. Variable domain in full (rest from reference TRBV5-1 and TRBJ2-3): KAGVTQTPRYLIKTRGQQVTLSCSPISGHRSVSWYQQTPGQGLQFLFEYFSETQRNKGNFPGRFSGRQFSNSRSEMNVSTLELGDSALYLCASCRQEYTDTQYFGPGTRLTVL.

V and J are TRBV14 and TRBJ1-1; 9 bases align to TRBD1. The V gene's germline CDR1 is SGHDN and CDR2 FVKESK. The ends lost 4 bases at V and 4 bases at J; junction bases unmatched: 1. The CDR3 has 13 residues. The CDR3: CASSLGQGTEAFF. CDR3 DNA sequence: TGTGCCAGCAGCCTGGGACAGGGCACTGAAGCTTTCTTT.

The gene calls are TRBV2 and TRBJ1-2; TRBD1 matches at 7 bases. V dropped 2 bases and J dropped 4; count of bases not matched to a gene: 4. The CDR3 is 14 residues long. Per the germline V gene, CDR1 is SNHLY and CDR2 is FYNNEI. The CDR3 DNA reads TGTGCCAGCAGTGAACAGGGGGGTAGCTATGGCTACACCTTC. It codes for CASSEQGGSYGYTF.